This T cell receptor beta chain was sequenced in a study of a mutant IDH1 vaccine in newly diagnosed glioma (dated by TCRdb to 2020 to 2023). Study-level background: The approximately 30 treated patients were roughly 62% male and around 40% female, with a mean age of around 40 years. Prior to enrollment, standard therapy consisting of radiotherapy alone, temozolomide alone, or radiochemotherapy with temozolomide had been administered to patients, with the combination being received by most patients. Peripheral blood was drawn at six visits: V03 (baseline), V05, V07, V10, V12 and V13. Longitudinal TCRB deep sequencing was done for about two dozen treated patients, wherever samples were available for exploratory analyses.

The CDR3 contains 13 residues, cysteine and phenylalanine counted. Left in the record is the CDR3 DNA by itself, 39 bases read in frame from the first base. The germline V end is reduced by 6 bases and the J end by 9 bases; junction bases left unmatched: 6. CDR1 and CDR2, per the germline V gene (reference sequence), are MNHNY and SVGAGI. Overall results and qualifications from the work: Pseudoprogression appeared unrelated to alterations in the top peripheral T cell clonotypes detected by TCRB sequencing. Immune responses induced by the vaccine were seen in approximately 92% of patients across multiple MHC alleles. PBMC samples for TCRB deep sequencing were selected based on availability. The authors noted that analyses of patient blood samples could not be reproduced because of sample limitations.

Regarding this clone: What antigen it recognizes has not been identified. No base quality information exists; no much larger clone differs at one position.

Library prep was done by the immunoSEQ multiplex PCR assay. Following the manufacturer's protocol, the hsTCRB Kit was used to amplify rearranged TCR beta chain sequences. TCRB libraries were sequenced on an Illumina MiSeq. Concerning the study's data processing: The proprietary platform of the kit vendor was used for demultiplexing, trimming and gene mapping. The clones in this table, taken by TCRdb from immuneACCESS, are in-frame only. Not every clone is retained; where verified, under half of the shortfall comes from an unresolved V gene, and the cause of the rest is unknown. That table furnishes V, J and clone size, whereas the DNA furnished D and trimming. Across this sample there are 30,000 to 40,000 clones, with over 85% seen only once. The ten top clones hold 15% to 20% of the sample. The time point label here, explained by the study, means: baseline, week 1 (first vaccination visit). The treatment or condition label, as the study defines it: pre-vaccination baseline after standard-of-care therapy. Newly diagnosed WHO grade 3 or 4 IDH1-mutant astrocytomas showing loss of nuclear ATRX were present in the donors. The samples were drawn from NOA16, a multicentre, single-arm, open-label phase I trial in Germany that tested a mutant IDH1 peptide vaccine in humans for the first time. Visit V03 blood draws served as the baseline sample for immunogenicity testing. Genomic DNA for TCRB sequencing was extracted from EDTA blood using the DNeasy Blood and Tissue Kit.

Rearrangement joined TRBV6-6 to TRBJ1-3, and 9 junctional nucleotides match TRBD1. The sequencing here drew on PBMCs, taken from a glioma patient treated with radiotherapy, temozolomide or both. The receptor's source is a man younger than 30 with glioma. The nucleotides are TGTGCCAGCAGAAACCCGGGACAGGGCACCATATATTTT. It translates to CASRNPGQGTIYF.